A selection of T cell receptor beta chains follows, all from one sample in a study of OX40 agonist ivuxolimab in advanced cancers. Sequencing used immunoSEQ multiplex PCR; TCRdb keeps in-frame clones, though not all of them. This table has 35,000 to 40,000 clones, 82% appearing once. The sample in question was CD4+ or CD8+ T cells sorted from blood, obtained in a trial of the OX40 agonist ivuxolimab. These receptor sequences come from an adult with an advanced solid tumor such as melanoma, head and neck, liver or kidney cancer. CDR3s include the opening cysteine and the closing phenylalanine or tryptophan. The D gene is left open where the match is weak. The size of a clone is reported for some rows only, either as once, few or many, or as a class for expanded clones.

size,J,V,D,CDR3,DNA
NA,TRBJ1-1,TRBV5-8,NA,CASSLAGMVPNTEAFF,TGTGCCAGCAGCTTGGCGGGGATGGTACCGAACACTGAAGCTTTCTTT
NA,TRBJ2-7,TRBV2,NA,CASNPQRSSYEQYF,TGTGCCAGCAACCCACAGAGAAGTTCCTACGAGCAGTACTTC
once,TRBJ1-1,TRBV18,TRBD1,CASSPGQATNTEAFF,TGTGCCAGCTCACCCGGACAGGCTACGAACACTGAAGCTTTCTTT
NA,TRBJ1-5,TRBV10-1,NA,CASSDRGNQPQHF,TGCGCCAGCAGTGACAGGGGCAATCAGCCCCAGCATTTT
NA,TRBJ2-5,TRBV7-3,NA,CASSYNTGTTGETQYF,TGTGCCAGCAGCTACAACACGGGAACTACCGGCGAGACCCAGTACTTC
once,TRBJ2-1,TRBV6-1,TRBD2,CASSEREGPNEQFF,TGTGCCAGCAGTGAACGGGAGGGCCCAAATGAGCAGTTCTTC
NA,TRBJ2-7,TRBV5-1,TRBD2,CASSRTSGYEQYF,TGCGCCAGCAGCCGGACTAGCGGGTACGAGCAGTACTTC
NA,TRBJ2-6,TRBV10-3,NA,CAISGRGRGANVLTF,TGTGCCATCAGTGGCCGGGGGCGTGGGGCCAACGTCCTGACTTTC
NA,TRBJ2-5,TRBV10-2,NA,CASQRLPKETQYF,TGCGCCAGTCAGAGACTTCCCAAGGAGACCCAGTACTTC
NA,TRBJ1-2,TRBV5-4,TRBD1,CASSLQGANYGYTF,TGTGCCAGCAGCCTACAGGGGGCTAACTATGGCTACACCTTC
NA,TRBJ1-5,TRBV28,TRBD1,CASSTSIQGANQPQHF,TGTGCCAGCAGTACAAGTATCCAGGGGGCCAATCAGCCCCAGCATTTT
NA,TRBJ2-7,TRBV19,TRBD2,CASSTSGSGSYEQYF,TGTGCCAGTAGTACTAGCGGGAGCGGCTCCTACGAGCAGTACTTC
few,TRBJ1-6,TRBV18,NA,CASSASRTWNSPLHF,TGTGCCAGCTCTGCCTCAAGGACGTGGAATTCACCCCTCCACTTT
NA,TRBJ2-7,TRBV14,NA,CASSVWGPGVYEQYF,TGTGCCAGCAGCGTATGGGGGCCAGGGGTCTACGAGCAGTACTTC
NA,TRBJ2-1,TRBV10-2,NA,CASLREMPGLASYNEQFF,TGCGCCAGCCTCAGAGAAATGCCGGGACTGGCTTCCTACAATGAGCAGTTCTTC
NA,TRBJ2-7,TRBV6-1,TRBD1,CASSGRTGFYEQYF,TGTGCCAGCAGTGGGAGGACAGGGTTTTACGAGCAGTACTTC
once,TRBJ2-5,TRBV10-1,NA,CASSPGGRGETQYF,TGCGCCAGCAGTCCCGGGGGCCGGGGAGAGACCCAGTACTTC
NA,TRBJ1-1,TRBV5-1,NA,CASSLDGMGVNTEAFF,TGCGCCAGCAGCTTGGACGGGATGGGGGTGAACACTGAAGCTTTCTTT
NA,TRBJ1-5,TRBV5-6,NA,CASSLLHSLNQPQHF,TGTGCCAGCAGCTTGTTACACTCCCTTAATCAGCCCCAGCATTTT
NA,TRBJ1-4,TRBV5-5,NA,CASSPRAANEKLFF,TGTGCCAGCAGCCCCCGCGCGGCTAATGAAAAACTGTTTTTT
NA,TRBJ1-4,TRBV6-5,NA,CASRSTLPRGEKLFF,TGTGCCAGCAGATCGACTCTTCCCCGAGGGGAAAAACTGTTTTTT
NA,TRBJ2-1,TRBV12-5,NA,CASGLGQGLSNEQFF,TGTGCTAGTGGTTTGGGTCAGGGGTTAAGCAATGAGCAGTTCTTC
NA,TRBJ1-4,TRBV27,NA,CASSLECGGVNEKLFF,TGTGCCAGCAGTTTAGAATGTGGGGGCGTTAATGAAAAACTGTTTTTT
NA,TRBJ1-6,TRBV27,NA,CASSPTPRVAPLHF,TGTGCCAGCAGTCCGACCCCCAGGGTGGCACCCCTCCACTTT
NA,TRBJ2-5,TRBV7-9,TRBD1,CASSPFGQGRGQETQYF,TGTGCCAGCAGCCCATTCGGACAGGGACGCGGCCAAGAGACCCAGTACTTC
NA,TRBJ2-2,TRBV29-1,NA,CSVELRQGSINTGELFF,TGCAGCGTTGAATTACGTCAGGGGTCCATAAACACCGGGGAGCTGTTTTTT
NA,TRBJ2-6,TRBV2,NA,CASRKTSRDIRYSGANVLTF,TGTGCCAGCAGAAAAACTAGCAGAGATATTCGATACTCTGGGGCCAACGTCCTGACTTTC
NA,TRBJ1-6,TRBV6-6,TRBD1,CASSTTGAHSPLHF,TGTGCCAGCAGTACGACAGGGGCACATTCACCCCTCCACTTT
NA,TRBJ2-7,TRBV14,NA,CASSQGRVHPYEQYF,TGTGCCAGCAGCCAAGGAAGGGTGCATCCCTACGAGCAGTACTTC
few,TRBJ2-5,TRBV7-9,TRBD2,CASSRLAEETQYF,TGTGCCAGCAGCCGACTAGCCGAAGAGACCCAGTACTTC
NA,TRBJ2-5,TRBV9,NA,CASSVEGGLQGETQYF,TGTGCCAGCAGCGTAGAAGGGGGTCTACAGGGAGAGACCCAGTACTTC
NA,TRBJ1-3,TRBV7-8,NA,CASSLKRSGNTIYF,TGTGCCAGCAGCTTAAAGCGCTCTGGAAACACCATATATTTT
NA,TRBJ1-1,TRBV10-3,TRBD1,CAISDDDRGAFF,TGTGCCATCAGTGATGATGACAGGGGGGCTTTCTTT
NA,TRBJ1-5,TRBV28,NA,CASSSHESRANQPQHF,TGTGCCAGCAGTTCACACGAAAGTAGGGCCAATCAGCCCCAGCATTTT
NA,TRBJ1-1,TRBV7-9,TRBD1,CASSFDRGHRGDTEAFF,TGTGCCAGCAGCTTCGACAGGGGGCATAGGGGTGACACTGAAGCTTTCTTT
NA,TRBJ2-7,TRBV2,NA,CASNGGTSYEQYF,TGTGCCAGCAACGGAGGAACCTCCTACGAGCAGTACTTC
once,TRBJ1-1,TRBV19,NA,CASSQLRGVEAFF,TGTGCCAGTAGTCAACTAAGAGGAGTTGAAGCTTTCTTT
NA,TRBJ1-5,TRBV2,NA,CASREGRNNQPQHF,TGTGCCAGCAGAGAAGGACGGAACAATCAGCCCCAGCATTTT
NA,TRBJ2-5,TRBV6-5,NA,CASSGPTRVETQYF,TGTGCCAGCAGTGGCCCGACAAGGGTAGAGACCCAGTACTTC